Listed below are T cell receptor beta chains from one sample, sequenced in a study of identical twins. TCRdb fed the 5' RACE reads into MiXCR, producing one record per CDR3 protein. The data hold around 230,000 distinct CDR3 sequences, with around 10% observed a single time. Sequenced: memory (CD45RO+) T cells sorted from blood. These receptors were obtained from a woman aged 18-29 years in good health. CDR3s include the opening cysteine and the closing phenylalanine or tryptophan. The D gene is left open where the match is weak. Clone size is given for some rows only: seen once, a few or many times, or a class if the clone is expanded.

d_gene: -
j_gene: TRBJ2-7
abundance: many
v_gene: TRBV12-3/TRBV12-4
CDR3aa: CASSFHQGITYF
CDR3nt: TGTGCCAGCAGTTTCCATCAGGGGATTACGTACTTC

d_gene: -
j_gene: TRBJ1-1
abundance: many
v_gene: TRBV4-1
CDR3aa: CASSQDTIRAMNTEAFF
CDR3nt: TGCGCCAGCAGCCAAGATACGATCAGGGCAATGAACACTGAAGCTTTCTTT

d_gene: -
j_gene: TRBJ1-6
abundance: -
v_gene: TRBV25-1
CDR3aa: CASSSTERYGVSPLHF
CDR3nt: TGTGCCAGCAGTAGTACGGAGCGTTACGGAGTTTCACCCCTCCACTTT

d_gene: -
j_gene: TRBJ2-7
abundance: once
v_gene: TRBV20-1
CDR3aa: CSARDSRERYEQYF
CDR3nt: TGCAGTGCTAGAGATAGTCGGGAGAGGTACGAGCAGTACTTC

d_gene: TRBD1
j_gene: TRBJ2-7
abundance: -
v_gene: TRBV7-9
CDR3aa: CASSPRTGAVHEQYF
CDR3nt: TGTGCCAGCAGCCCCCGGACAGGGGCGGTCCACGAGCAGTACTTC

d_gene: TRBD2
j_gene: TRBJ2-1
abundance: -
v_gene: TRBV20-1
CDR3aa: CSARGGGSSYNEQFF
CDR3nt: TGCAGTGCTAGAGGTGGCGGGAGCTCCTACAATGAGCAGTTCTTC

d_gene: -
j_gene: TRBJ2-1
abundance: many
v_gene: TRBV20-1
CDR3aa: CSGIAHWQNEQFF
CDR3nt: TGCAGTGGTATAGCACACTGGCAGAATGAGCAGTTCTTC

d_gene: TRBD2
j_gene: TRBJ2-5
abundance: few
v_gene: TRBV20-1
CDR3aa: CSASRASGQETQYF
CDR3nt: TGCAGTGCTAGTCGGGCTAGCGGACAAGAGACCCAGTACTTC

d_gene: -
j_gene: TRBJ2-5
abundance: many
v_gene: TRBV4-2
CDR3aa: CASSPQRRETQYF
CDR3nt: TGTGCCAGCAGCCCTCAACGAAGGGAGACCCAGTACTTC

d_gene: TRBD2
j_gene: TRBJ2-1
abundance: few
v_gene: TRBV12-3/TRBV12-4
CDR3aa: CASTQHLAGEGEQFF
CDR3nt: TGTGCCAGCACCCAACACTTAGCGGGAGAGGGTGAGCAGTTCTTC

d_gene: TRBD2
j_gene: TRBJ2-1
abundance: many
v_gene: TRBV14
CDR3aa: CASSQVAGGFYNEQFF
CDR3nt: TGTGCCAGCAGCCAAGTAGCGGGGGGATTTTACAATGAGCAGTTCTTC

d_gene: -
j_gene: TRBJ1-5
abundance: few
v_gene: TRBV18
CDR3aa: CASSPGAGQPQHF
CDR3nt: TGTGCCAGCTCACCGGGGGCGGGACAGCCCCAGCATTTT

d_gene: -
j_gene: TRBJ1-2
abundance: -
v_gene: TRBV7-9
CDR3aa: CASSSGTSGYTF
CDR3nt: TGTGCCAGCAGCTCCGGGACATCTGGCTACACCTTC

d_gene: -
j_gene: TRBJ2-1
abundance: few
v_gene: TRBV27
CDR3aa: CASSLLSLNYNEQFF
CDR3nt: TGTGCCAGCAGTTTACTCTCCCTGAACTACAATGAGCAGTTCTTC

d_gene: -
j_gene: TRBJ2-3
abundance: -
v_gene: TRBV7-2
CDR3aa: CASSADWSTDTQYF
CDR3nt: TGTGCCAGCAGCGCGGATTGGAGCACAGATACGCAGTATTTT

d_gene: -
j_gene: TRBJ2-3
abundance: many
v_gene: TRBV5-1
CDR3aa: CASSRAAGTDTQYF
CDR3nt: TGCGCCAGCAGCCGAGCGGCAGGCACAGATACGCAGTATTTT

d_gene: TRBD2
j_gene: TRBJ2-1
abundance: -
v_gene: TRBV20-1
CDR3aa: CSARDLAGGPHEQFF
CDR3nt: TGCAGTGCTAGAGATTTAGCGGGAGGGCCACATGAGCAGTTCTTC

d_gene: TRBD2
j_gene: TRBJ2-3
abundance: many
v_gene: TRBV5-1
CDR3aa: CASSVIAGGLTDTQYF
CDR3nt: TGCGCCAGCAGCGTAATAGCGGGGGGCCTCACAGATACGCAGTATTTT

d_gene: TRBD1
j_gene: TRBJ1-6
abundance: few
v_gene: TRBV7-2
CDR3aa: CASSLMRQGGPSPLHF
CDR3nt: TGTGCCAGCAGCTTAATGCGACAGGGAGGGCCTTCACCCCTCCACTTT

d_gene: TRBD1
j_gene: TRBJ1-2
abundance: -
v_gene: TRBV2
CDR3aa: CASSLGQGRGYTF
CDR3nt: TGTGCCAGCAGCCTCGGACAGGGACGAGGCTACACCTTC

d_gene: -
j_gene: TRBJ2-7
abundance: -
v_gene: TRBV27
CDR3aa: CASREGTAAYEQYF
CDR3nt: TGTGCCAGCAGGGAGGGGACCGCCGCCTACGAGCAGTACTTC

d_gene: TRBD2
j_gene: TRBJ2-2
abundance: few
v_gene: TRBV7-8
CDR3aa: CASSFSGGKSTGELFF
CDR3nt: TGTGCCAGCAGCTTTAGCGGGGGAAAGTCCACCGGGGAGCTGTTTTTT

d_gene: TRBD1
j_gene: TRBJ1-2
abundance: many
v_gene: TRBV20-1
CDR3aa: CSATTGGIYGYTF
CDR3nt: TGCAGTGCTACAACAGGGGGGATTTATGGCTACACCTTC

d_gene: -
j_gene: TRBJ2-3
abundance: many
v_gene: TRBV9
CDR3aa: CASSVGLQDTQYF
CDR3nt: TGTGCCAGCAGCGTAGGGCTCCAAGATACGCAGTATTTT

d_gene: -
j_gene: TRBJ2-1
abundance: -
v_gene: TRBV6-6
CDR3aa: CASSYWTVNEQFF
CDR3nt: TGTGCCAGCAGTTACTGGACAGTCAATGAGCAGTTCTTC

d_gene: -
j_gene: TRBJ2-2
abundance: -
v_gene: TRBV6-2/TRBV6-3
CDR3aa: CASRRQPAGELFF
CDR3nt: TGTGCCAGCAGGCGGCAACCCGCCGGGGAGCTGTTTTTT

d_gene: -
j_gene: TRBJ2-1
abundance: -
v_gene: TRBV7-7
CDR3aa: CASSLHTTAVQFF
CDR3nt: TGTGCTAGCAGCTTACATACGACCGCCGTACAGTTCTTC

d_gene: TRBD2
j_gene: TRBJ2-7
abundance: -
v_gene: TRBV25-1
CDR3aa: CASGSPTSDEQYF
CDR3nt: TGTGCCAGCGGGTCCCCGACTAGCGACGAGCAGTACTTC

d_gene: -
j_gene: TRBJ2-7
abundance: many
v_gene: TRBV5-1
CDR3aa: CASSLMREQYF
CDR3nt: TGCGCCAGCAGCTTGATGAGGGAGCAGTACTTC

d_gene: -
j_gene: TRBJ1-6
abundance: -
v_gene: TRBV7-8
CDR3aa: CASSLGEMGNSPLHF
CDR3nt: TGTGCCAGCAGCTTAGGGGAGATGGGTAATTCACCCCTCCACTTT

d_gene: -
j_gene: TRBJ1-5
abundance: few
v_gene: TRBV12-3/TRBV12-4
CDR3aa: CASSLEPLNQPQHF
CDR3nt: TGTGCCAGCAGTTTGGAACCGTTAAATCAGCCCCAGCATTTT

d_gene: -
j_gene: TRBJ2-1
abundance: once
v_gene: TRBV3-1
CDR3aa: CATCQTGTPLYEQFF
CDR3nt: TGTGCCACCTGCCAGACCGGGACACCTTTGTATGAGCAGTTCTTC

d_gene: -
j_gene: TRBJ2-3
abundance: many
v_gene: TRBV5-6
CDR3aa: CASSFPGSTDTQYF
CDR3nt: TGTGCCAGCAGCTTCCCAGGAAGCACAGATACGCAGTATTTT

d_gene: -
j_gene: TRBJ2-6
abundance: -
v_gene: TRBV7-6
CDR3aa: CASSFSIVSGANVLTF
CDR3nt: TGTGCCAGCAGCTTCTCCATAGTCTCTGGGGCCAACGTCCTGACTTTC

d_gene: TRBD1
j_gene: TRBJ2-5
abundance: few
v_gene: TRBV7-2
CDR3aa: CASSSNRGKETQYF
CDR3nt: TGTGCCAGCAGCTCCAACAGGGGAAAGGAGACCCAGTACTTC

d_gene: TRBD1
j_gene: TRBJ2-3
abundance: -
v_gene: TRBV10-1
CDR3aa: CASSDKGGTGRDTQYF
CDR3nt: TGCGCCAGCAGTGATAAAGGGGGGACAGGGCGTGATACGCAGTATTTT

d_gene: -
j_gene: TRBJ1-5
abundance: -
v_gene: TRBV12-5
CDR3aa: CASGLTGFQPQHF
CDR3nt: TGTGCTAGTGGTTTGACCGGGTTTCAGCCCCAGCATTTT

d_gene: -
j_gene: TRBJ2-3
abundance: few
v_gene: TRBV6-5
CDR3aa: CASSYSHNTDTQYF
CDR3nt: TGTGCCAGCAGTTACTCCCACAACACAGATACGCAGTATTTT

d_gene: -
j_gene: TRBJ2-6
abundance: few
v_gene: TRBV3-1
CDR3aa: CASSQVSGANVLTF
CDR3nt: TGTGCCAGCAGCCAAGTATCTGGGGCCAACGTCCTGACTTTC

d_gene: TRBD2
j_gene: TRBJ2-3
abundance: -
v_gene: TRBV5-1
CDR3aa: CASSQPSGGGWTPSTDTQYF
CDR3nt: TGCGCCAGCAGCCAACCTAGCGGGGGAGGTTGGACCCCTAGCACAGATACGCAGTATTTT

d_gene: -
j_gene: TRBJ2-2
abundance: -
v_gene: TRBV5-1
CDR3aa: CASRPPGGELFF
CDR3nt: TGCGCCAGCCGGCCCCCCGGCGGGGAGCTGTTTTTT

d_gene: -
j_gene: TRBJ2-1
abundance: -
v_gene: TRBV5-1
CDR3aa: CASSLETNEQFF
CDR3nt: TGCGCCAGCAGCTTGGAAACTAATGAGCAGTTCTTC

d_gene: -
j_gene: TRBJ2-5
abundance: few
v_gene: TRBV9
CDR3aa: CASSPVETQYF
CDR3nt: TGTGCCAGCAGCCCAGTCGAGACCCAGTACTTC

d_gene: -
j_gene: TRBJ2-3
abundance: few
v_gene: TRBV5-1
CDR3aa: CASSLVGGLRADTQYF
CDR3nt: TGCGCCAGCAGCTTGGTTGGCGGTTTGAGGGCAGATACGCAGTATTTT

d_gene: TRBD1
j_gene: TRBJ1-1
abundance: few
v_gene: TRBV12-3/TRBV12-4
CDR3aa: CASSLGQKAFF
CDR3nt: TGTGCCAGCAGCCTGGGACAGAAAGCTTTCTTT

d_gene: -
j_gene: TRBJ1-1
abundance: many
v_gene: TRBV12-3/TRBV12-4
CDR3aa: CASSLALAGFEAFF
CDR3nt: TGTGCCAGCAGTTTAGCACTGGCCGGGTTTGAAGCTTTCTTT

d_gene: -
j_gene: TRBJ2-1
abundance: -
v_gene: TRBV27
CDR3aa: CASSGRTVKNEQFF
CDR3nt: TGTGCCAGCAGTGGCCGGACAGTTAAGAATGAGCAGTTCTTC

d_gene: TRBD2
j_gene: TRBJ2-1
abundance: -
v_gene: TRBV12-3/TRBV12-4
CDR3aa: CASTLSGRAGNEQFF
CDR3nt: TGTGCCAGCACCCTTAGCGGGAGGGCCGGAAATGAGCAGTTCTTC